Listed here are 20 T cell receptor beta chains from one sample, sequenced in a study of T cells after yellow fever vaccination. TCRdb redid the calling of the 5' RACE reads with MiXCR, one entry per CDR3 protein. Of just under 600,000 distinct CDR3 sequences detected, roughly 12% appear once; the ten largest clones hold about an eighth. The sequencing here drew on PBMCs, taken on the day of the yellow fever booster vaccination. These receptors all stem from a young man who received the YFV17D yellow fever vaccine.

The chain combines TRBV20-1 with TRBJ2-5; D might be TRBD1 or TRBD2, each matching 5 bases. The CDR3 consists of 13 residues. Trimming cost V 5 bases and J 5 bases, with 15 bases left between them. Germline V gives CDR1 DFQATT, CDR2 SNEGSKA (reference sequence). The DNA of the CDR3 is TGCAGTGCTCCACGCGAGGGGCGGGAGACCCAGTACTTC. It is translated as CSAPREGRETQYF.

J is TRBJ2-7 and V is TRBV6-1; D might be TRBD2 (6 bases). Trimming removed 7 bases at V and 0 bases at J, with 13 bases between. Germline values: CDR1 MNHNS, CDR2 SASEGT. The CDR3 consists of 14 residues. The CDR3 region is CASKGGTSSYEQYF. The CDR3, as DNA: TGTGCCAGCAAAGGCGGGACGAGCTCCTACGAGCAGTACTTC.

The chain is built from TRBV4-3 and TRBJ1-2; D perhaps matches TRBD1 (6 bases). The CDR3 has 15 residues. V was trimmed by 0 bases and J by 8 bases, leaving 16 bases between them. Germline CDR1 is LGHNA and CDR2 is YSLEER. CDR3 region: CASSQDRAGARGYTF. In DNA form, the CDR3 reads TGCGCCAGCAGCCAAGATCGGGCAGGGGCAAGGGGCTACACCTTC.

This chain links TRBV15 with TRBJ2-3; 11 positions agree with TRBD2. The CDR3 loop spans 17 amino acids. J was trimmed by 1 base and V by 5 bases; bases with no gene match: 8. Germline CDR1 and CDR2: LNHNV and YYDKDF (reference sequence). In nucleotides, the CDR3 is TGTGCCACCAGCCGACCTGGGACTAGCGGACGCACAGATACGCAGTATTTT. Translated, it gives CATSRPGTSGRTDTQYF.

The chain employs TRBV20-1 and TRBJ2-7; D might be TRBD2 (6 bases). With 0 bases removed from V and 3 bases from J, the gap between germline ends came to 24 bases. Germline V gives CDR1 DFQATT, CDR2 SNEGSKA (reference sequence). The CDR3 extends over 18 amino acids. CDR3 in DNA: TGCAGTGCTAGAGATCCGAGGGGCGGGGTAACCGCTATCTACGAGCAGTACTTC. This encodes CSARDPRGGVTAIYEQYF.

The chain recombines TRBV7-9 with TRBJ2-7; possibly TRBD1 for D (6 bases). Looked up from germline, CDR1 is SEHNR and CDR2 is FQNEAQ (reference sequence). This CDR3 is 14 amino acids long. The V end lost 6 bases, the J end lost 9 bases, and 21 bases lay between the germline ends. As DNA, the CDR3 is TGTGCCAGCAGATCCTCGTTACAGGGAATTGGGCAGTACTTC. Translated, it gives CASRSSLQGIGQYF.

The genes are TRBV4-2 and TRBJ2-7; TRBD1 agrees at 9 bases. The CDR3 contains 15 residues. Looked up from germline, CDR1 is LGHNA and CDR2 is YNFKEQ. V was clipped by 0 bases and J by 5 bases; unmatched bases: 5. CDR3 nucleotides: TGTGCCAGCAGCCAAGAGGGGACAGGGTTAGACGAGCAGTACTTC. It translates to CASSQEGTGLDEQYF.

This clonotype was observed a handful of times. The rearrangement links TRBV15 to TRBJ2-3; D is unclear. This CDR3 comprises 14 residues. Per germline, CDR1 LNHNV and CDR2 YYDKDF (reference sequence). V was trimmed by 1 base and J by 4 bases, leaving 9 bases between them. The CDR3 is CATSRGGRADTQYF. CDR3 bases: TGTGCCACCAGCAGAGGTGGCAGAGCAGATACGCAGTATTTT. Using reference TRBV15 and TRBJ2-3 for the parts outside the CDR3, the full variable domain is DAMVIQNPRYQVTQFGKPVTLSCSQTLNHNVMYWYQQKSSQAPKLLFHYYDKDFNNEADTPDNFQSRRPNTSFCFLDIRSPGLGDTAMYLCATSRGGRADTQYFGPGTRLTVL.

This clonotype was counted a few times. The rearrangement uses TRBV20-1 and TRBJ2-1; 7 bases are a match to TRBD1. The V gene's germline CDR1 is DFQATT and CDR2 SNEGSKA (reference sequence). Trimming at V came to 5 bases and at J to 0 bases, leaving 4 bases not matched to a gene. The CDR3 loop spans 14 amino acids. CDR3 protein: CSARRTGSYNEQFF. In nucleotides, the CDR3 is TGCAGTGCTCGTCGGACAGGCTCCTACAATGAGCAGTTCTTC.

The rearrangement joins TRBV7-9 to TRBJ1-1; TRBD1 agrees at 8 bases. V trimming: 1 base; J trimming: 2 bases; junction bases outside the gene matches: 9. This CDR3 region has 17 residues. The germline V gene encodes CDR1 SEHNR and CDR2 FQNEAQ (reference sequence). CDR3 region: CASSLGTGRSLNTEAFF. The CDR3 DNA follows: TGTGCCAGCAGCTTAGGGACAGGGCGCTCCCTCAACACTGAAGCTTTCTTT.

The chain couples TRBV20-1 to TRBJ2-7; weak D call: TRBD2 (6 bases). Per the germline V gene, CDR1 is DFQATT and CDR2 is SNEGSKA (reference sequence). The CDR3 sequence is 14 residues long. Trimming stripped 4 bases from V and 0 bases from J, with 13 bases between. In nucleotides, the CDR3 is TGCAGTGCTAAGTCGGGGGACCTCTCCTACGAGCAGTACTTC. Amino acids: CSAKSGDLSYEQYF.

The chain recombines TRBV7-2 with TRBJ2-2; 7 bases fit TRBD2. Germline CDR1 is SGHTA and CDR2 is FQGNSA. The CDR3 has 15 residues. The trim removed 9 bases at V and 4 bases at J, leaving 11 bases unmatched. The CDR3 DNA sequence: TGTGCCAGTCAAGGGAGGGAGGTTGTCACCGGGGAGCTGTTTTTT. It translates to CASQGREVVTGELFF.

This clonotype occurred a few times. The chain employs TRBV6-2 or TRBV6-3 and TRBJ2-3, with 7 bases matching TRBD2. The CDR3 covers 15 residues. Germline assignment: CDR1 MNHEY and CDR2 SVGEGT. J lost 2 bases, V lost 10 bases, and 12 bases had no gene match. CDR3 sequence: CANILAAEVTDTQYF. CDR3 sequence (DNA): TGTGCCAACATTCTAGCGGCTGAGGTCACAGATACGCAGTATTTT.

The CDR3 nucleotides are TGTGCCAGCAGCACACCACTAGCGGCAGGACAAATTTACTCCTACGAGCAGTACTTC. This sequence encodes CASSTPLAAGQIYSYEQYF. The chain is built from TRBV11-1 and TRBJ2-7; TRBD2 aligns across 8 bases. With 5 bases clipped from V and 0 bases from J, the junction kept 18 bases outside the gene matches. This CDR3 is built from 19 residues. Germline CDR1 SGHAT, CDR2 FQDESV (reference sequence).

The table lists this clonotype with a few counts. V usage is TRBV15 and J usage is TRBJ2-1; the D gene is possibly TRBD2 (6 bases). Per germline, CDR1 LNHNV and CDR2 YYDKDF (reference sequence). V lost 0 bases and J lost 15, with 12 bases in between. The CDR3 sequence is 12 residues long. The DNA of the CDR3 is TGTGCCACCAGCAGAGATAGCGGCAACAGGTTCTTC. Protein product: CATSRDSGNRFF.

The sample holds a few counts of this clonotype. For the CDR3, the DNA is TGTGCCAGCTGGGAGGGCCGGGACGAGCAGTACTTC. Amino acid sequence: CASWEGRDEQYF. The rearrangement uses TRBV6-5 and TRBJ2-7; 7 bases agree with TRBD2. Germline V gene lookup returns CDR1 MNHEY and CDR2 SVGAGI. The CDR3 has 12 amino acids. Unmatched junction bases numbered 6, after V lost 8 bases and J lost 5 bases.

This clonotype was observed at least ten times. This chain connects TRBV29-1 to TRBJ2-3; TRBD1 matches at 10 bases. Germline CDR1 reads SQVTM; CDR2 reads ANQGSEA. V lost 7 bases and J lost 0; bases outside the gene matches: 1. CDR3 size: 13 residues. The CDR3 sequence: CSGGQGSTDTQYF. The CDR3 DNA follows: TGCAGCGGGGGACAGGGGAGCACAGATACGCAGTATTTT.

This clonotype occurred many times. The V call is TRBV20-1, the J call TRBJ2-5; 10 bases match TRBD2. V lost 5 bases, J lost 4 bases, and 4 bases stayed unmatched. The CDR3 is made up of 13 amino acids. Per germline, CDR1 DFQATT and CDR2 SNEGSKA (reference sequence). The CDR3 loop reads CSALLAGRETQYF. Here the CDR3 DNA reads TGCAGTGCTCTACTAGCGGGGCGAGAGACCCAGTACTTC.

Only a few counts were recorded for this clonotype. The rearrangement links TRBV3-1 to TRBJ2-1, with TRBD1 matching 7 bases. The CDR3 length is 15 residues. The V and J ends lost 4 bases and 0 bases, in that order; junction bases with no gene match: 3. Germline lookup yields CDR1 LGHDT and CDR2 YNNKEL (reference sequence). The CDR3 protein is CASSRGQSSYNEQFF. CDR3 nucleotides: TGTGCCAGCAGCCGGGGACAGTCCTCCTACAATGAGCAGTTCTTC.

This clonotype came up many times. The chain is built from TRBV20-1 and TRBJ2-3; TRBD2 agrees at 9 bases. Germline V gene lookup returns CDR1 DFQATT and CDR2 SNEGSKA (reference sequence). The V and J ends lost 4 bases and 5 bases, in that order; junction bases with no gene match: 7. The CDR3 is made up of 14 amino acids. The CDR3 region has the DNA TGCAGTGCTAACGCGGGAGGGCGTGGAGATACGCAGTATTTT. Its translation is CSANAGGRGDTQYF.